A single sample is the source of the 21 T cell receptor beta chains below, sequenced in a study of blood T cell repertoires in COVID-19. TCRdb's table, derived via immunoSEQ multiplex PCR, lists solely in-frame clones and lacks some. The sample has about 330,000 clones, 80% to 90% seen once; the top ten hold about 4.7%. The sample taken for sequencing was PBMCs or T cells enriched from blood (not recorded which). The origin of the receptors is a man aged 25-45 years who had recovered from COVID-19.

J is TRBJ1-5 and V is TRBV4-1, with 12 bases aligning to TRBD1. From germline, CDR1 is MGHRA and CDR2 YSYEKL. Trimming cost V 4 bases and J 0 bases; bases outside gene matches: 4. The CDR3 extends over 17 amino acids. The DNA for the CDR3 is TGCGCCAGCAGCCGTGGGACAGGGGGCGATAGCAATCAGCCCCAGCATTTT. Amino acids: CASSRGTGGDSNQPQHF.

The chain uses TRBV7-9 and TRBJ1-6; 11 bases line up with TRBD1. V lost 10 bases, J lost 9 bases, and 5 bases stayed unmatched. This CDR3 region has 13 residues. Germline values: CDR1 SEHNR, CDR2 FQNEAQ (reference sequence). CDR3 region: CATWDRGSSPLHF. The CDR3 nucleotides read TGTGCCACATGGGACAGGGGGTCTTCACCCCTCCACTTT.

The gene calls are TRBV6-2 or TRBV6-3 and TRBJ2-5, with TRBD1 as a possible D gene (6 bases). Germline CDR1 and CDR2: MNHEY and SVGEGT. The CDR3 sequence is 14 residues long. Between the trimmed V and J ends, which lost 0 bases and 5 bases, there was a span of 10 bases. CDR3 sequence (DNA): TGTGCCAGCAGTTACTCGGACAGTCGGGAGACCCAGTACTTC. It specifies CASSYSDSRETQYF.

The chain employs TRBV28 and TRBJ2-1, with D tentatively TRBD2 (6 bases). CDR1 MDHEN and CDR2 SYDVKM come from the germline V gene. This CDR3 comprises 16 residues. Trimming cost V 4 bases and J 4 bases, with 17 bases left between them. The CDR3 region is CASSSNGGELYNEQFF. CDR3 sequence (DNA): TGTGCCAGCAGTTCTAACGGGGGAGAACTTTACAATGAGCAGTTCTTC. Variable domain in full (rest from reference TRBV28 and TRBJ2-1): DVKVTQSSRYLVKRTGEKVFLECVQDMDHENMFWYRQDPGLGLRLIYFSYDVKMKEKGDIPEGYSVSREKKERFSLILESASTNQTSMYLCASSSNGGELYNEQFFGPGTRLTVL.

The chain employs TRBV14 and TRBJ1-1; a possible D gene is TRBD1 (5 bases). This CDR3 is built from 16 residues. The V gene lost 0 bases and the J gene lost 0 bases, with 11 bases spanning the gap. Germline values: CDR1 SGHDN, CDR2 FVKESK. CDR3 loop: CASSQDGSGMNTEAFF. The CDR3 DNA sequence: TGTGCCAGCAGCCAAGATGGGTCAGGGATGAACACTGAAGCTTTCTTT.

J is TRBJ2-7 and V is TRBV2; a weak D match, TRBD1 (5 bases). There are 14 residues in the CDR3. Germline loops: CDR1 SNHLY, CDR2 FYNNEI. V lost 4 bases, J lost 2 bases, and 12 bases lay in between. CDR3 sequence reads: CASSVRTLTYEQYF. In DNA, the CDR3 is TGTGCCAGCAGTGTCAGGACACTTACCTACGAGCAGTACTTC.

This rearrangement joins TRBV27 to TRBJ2-2, with 8 bases matching TRBD1. This CDR3 comprises 16 residues. V shed 7 bases, J shed 1 base, and the junction held 8 bases outside the gene matches. Germline CDR1 and CDR2: MNHEY and SMNVEV (reference sequence). The chain's CDR3 is CASKVVGTGNTGELFF. For the CDR3, the DNA is TGTGCCAGCAAGGTCGTGGGGACAGGGAACACCGGGGAGCTGTTTTTT.

The V gene is TRBV7-9, the J gene TRBJ2-1, with 9 bases matching TRBD2. Germline V gene sequence: CDR1 SEHNR, CDR2 FQNEAQ (reference sequence). V shed 11 bases, J shed 1 base, and the junction held 15 bases outside the gene matches. The CDR3 has 17 residues. CDR3: CAAGAGGYMESYNEQFF. The CDR3 DNA follows: TGTGCCGCGGGGGCGGGGGGGTACATGGAATCCTACAATGAGCAGTTCTTC.

J is TRBJ1-1 and V is TRBV2; no clear D. The CDR3 has 14 amino acids. V was shortened by 6 bases and J by 3 bases, with 14 bases between the two germline ends. In germline, CDR1 is SNHLY, CDR2 FYNNEI. The CDR3 region has the DNA TGTGCCAGCAGCGGGGATCAATCATACACTGAAGCTTTCTTT. Its translation is CASSGDQSYTEAFF.

The chain carries TRBV3-1 (or the pseudogene TRBV3-2) and TRBJ2-7, with 7 bases aligning to TRBD2. The CDR3 runs 14 residues. J was trimmed by 3 bases and V by 2 bases; bases with no gene match: 4. Germline loops: CDR1 LGHDT, CDR2 YNNKEL (reference sequence). CDR3 residues: CASSQSLADYEQYF. The CDR3 DNA follows: TGTGCCAGCAGCCAATCCCTAGCGGACTACGAGCAGTACTTC.

CDR3 region: CASSTTGASNQPQHF. The CDR3 DNA is TGTGCCAGCAGCACGACAGGGGCCAGCAATCAGCCCCAGCATTTT. This chain uses TRBV5-5 with TRBJ1-5, with 8 bases lining up with TRBD1. Germline values: CDR1 SGHKS, CDR2 YYEKEE (reference sequence). The CDR3 has 15 residues. Trimming at V came to 4 bases and at J to 1 base, leaving 4 bases not matched to a gene.

The chain is built from TRBV5-4 and TRBJ1-1; D remains unclear. Trimming took off 4 bases at V and 4 bases at J, with 11 bases between the two ends. CDR3 size: 13 residues. Germline-derived CDR1 and CDR2 are SGHNT and YYREEE (reference sequence). In DNA, the CDR3 is TGTGCCAGCAGCAGAGCTTCTGGCACTGAAGCTTTCTTT. Translation: CASSRASGTEAFF.

The rearrangement joins TRBV5-1 to TRBJ2-3; the D gene is possibly TRBD2 (6 bases). CDR3 length equals 15 residues. Germline-derived CDR1 and CDR2 are SGHRS and YFSETQ. Trimming shortened V by 0 bases and J by 0 bases, and 8 bases separated the two germline ends. The CDR3 spells CASSLVGTSTDTQYF. DNA for the CDR3: TGCGCCAGCAGCTTGGTGGGGACTAGCACAGATACGCAGTATTTT.

The chain has TRBV19 and TRBJ1-1; 7 bases align to TRBD1. Germline V lookup: CDR1 LNHDA, CDR2 SQIVND (reference sequence). The CDR3 is made up of 15 amino acids. Germline trimming cut 5 bases from V and 5 bases from J; bases unmatched to any gene: 11. In DNA, the CDR3 is TGTGCCAGTAGTCCACTCCGACAGGGCGGAACTGAAGCTTTCTTT. This codes for CASSPLRQGGTEAFF.

This chain joins TRBV7-9 and TRBJ2-7; the match to TRBD1 covers 10 bases. This CDR3 spans 12 amino acids. Trimming removed 8 bases from V and 5 bases from J; junction bases left unmatched: 3. In germline, CDR1 is SEHNR, CDR2 FQNEAQ (reference sequence). CDR3 protein: CASRTGGNEQYF. The CDR3, as DNA: TGTGCCAGCCGGACAGGGGGGAACGAGCAGTACTTC.

The rearrangement joins TRBV5-1 to TRBJ1-2; 9 nucleotides match TRBD1. CDR3 length equals 16 residues. Looked up from germline, CDR1 is SGHRS and CDR2 is YFSETQ. J was trimmed by 0 bases and V by 2 bases; bases with no gene match: 5. CDR3 region: CASSFMTGGANYGYTF. DNA of the CDR3: TGCGCCAGCAGCTTCATGACAGGGGGAGCTAACTATGGCTACACCTTC.

The chain has TRBV18 and TRBJ2-1; D is unclear. This CDR3 has 14 amino acids. CDR1 is KGHSH and CDR2 is LQKENI in the germline V gene. The ends were cut back, 0 bases at V and 8 bases at J, with 11 bases in the middle. CDR3 sequence (DNA): TGTGCCAGCTCACCACCGGCCAACCGGGATGAGCAGTTCTTC. This codes for CASSPPANRDEQFF. Looking up the rest from reference TRBV18 and TRBJ2-1 gives the full variable domain: NAGVMQNPRHLVRRRGQEARLRCSPMKGHSHVYWYRQLPEEGLKFMVYLQKENIIDESGMPKERFSAEFPKEGPSILRIQQVVRGDSAAYFCASSPPANRDEQFFGPGTRLTVL.

A single count supports this clone. This chain uses TRBV21-1 with TRBJ2-1; the table's TRBD2 call for D was not verified on the DNA. TRBV21-1 is described as a pseudogene. This CDR3 has 18 residues. The CDR3 bases are TGTGCCAGCAGCAAAATAGGGTCGGGGGGGTACTCCTACAATGAGCAGTTCTTC. Translation gives CASSKIGSGGYSYNEQFF.

The genes are TRBV30 and TRBJ2-3; 12 positions match TRBD2. The ends lost 4 bases at V and 5 bases at J; junction bases unmatched: 7. The CDR3 loop spans 15 amino acids. CDR1 GTSNPN and CDR2 SVGIG come from the germline V gene (reference sequence). The CDR3 DNA reads as TGTGCCTGGACGCTAGCGGGGGGGCCGGGAGATACGCAGTATTTT. The encoded protein is CAWTLAGGPGDTQYF.

The rearrangement uses TRBV28 and TRBJ1-2; the D gene is possibly TRBD1 (6 bases). Per the germline V gene, CDR1 is MDHEN and CDR2 is SYDVKM. The length of the CDR3 is 16 residues. Trimming cost V 2 bases and J 4 bases, with 17 bases left between them. In DNA, the CDR3 is TGTGCCAGCAGTTTAGAGGGGGTGTCGCTAGTCTATGGCTACACCTTC. This gives the protein CASSLEGVSLVYGYTF.

The J gene is TRBJ2-3, the V gene TRBV4-2; 12 nucleotides match TRBD2. V lost 4 bases, J lost 5 bases, and 7 bases stayed unmatched. CDR1 and CDR2 from the germline V gene are LGHNA and YNFKEQ. This CDR3 spans 16 amino acids. CDR3 sequence: CASSRPSGGAGDTQYF. The CDR3 DNA reads as TGTGCCAGCAGCCGGCCTAGCGGGGGGGCTGGAGATACGCAGTATTTT.